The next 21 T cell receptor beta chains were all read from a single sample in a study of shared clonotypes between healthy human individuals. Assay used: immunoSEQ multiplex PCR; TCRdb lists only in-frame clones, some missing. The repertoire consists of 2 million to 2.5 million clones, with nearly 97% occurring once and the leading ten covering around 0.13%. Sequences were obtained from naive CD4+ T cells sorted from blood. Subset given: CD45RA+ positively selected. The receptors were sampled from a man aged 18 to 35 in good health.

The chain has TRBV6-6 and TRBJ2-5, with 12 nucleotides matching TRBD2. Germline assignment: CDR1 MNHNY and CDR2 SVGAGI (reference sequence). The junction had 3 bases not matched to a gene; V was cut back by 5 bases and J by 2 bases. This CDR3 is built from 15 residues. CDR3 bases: TGTGCCAGCAGTGATGGACTAGCGGGGCAAGAGACCCAGTACTTC. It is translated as CASSDGLAGQETQYF.

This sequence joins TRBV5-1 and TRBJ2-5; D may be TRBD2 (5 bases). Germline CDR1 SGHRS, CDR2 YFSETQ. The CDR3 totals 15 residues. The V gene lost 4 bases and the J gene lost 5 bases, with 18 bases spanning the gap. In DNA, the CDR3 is TGCGCCAGCAGCACACGGACTGCGCGTGGGGAGACCCAGTACTTC. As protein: CASSTRTARGETQYF.

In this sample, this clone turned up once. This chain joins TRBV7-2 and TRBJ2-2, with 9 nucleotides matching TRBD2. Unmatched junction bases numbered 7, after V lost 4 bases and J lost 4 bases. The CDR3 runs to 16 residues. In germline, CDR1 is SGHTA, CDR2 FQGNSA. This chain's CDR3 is CASSSLAGLPTGELFF. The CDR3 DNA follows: TGTGCCAGCAGCTCACTAGCGGGTCTCCCCACCGGGGAGCTGTTTTTT.

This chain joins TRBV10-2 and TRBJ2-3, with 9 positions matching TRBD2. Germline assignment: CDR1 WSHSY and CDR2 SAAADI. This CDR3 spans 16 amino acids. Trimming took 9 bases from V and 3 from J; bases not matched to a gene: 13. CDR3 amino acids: CASFLSSGSITDTQYF. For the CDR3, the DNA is TGCGCCAGTTTTTTAAGTAGCGGGAGTATTACAGATACGCAGTATTTT.

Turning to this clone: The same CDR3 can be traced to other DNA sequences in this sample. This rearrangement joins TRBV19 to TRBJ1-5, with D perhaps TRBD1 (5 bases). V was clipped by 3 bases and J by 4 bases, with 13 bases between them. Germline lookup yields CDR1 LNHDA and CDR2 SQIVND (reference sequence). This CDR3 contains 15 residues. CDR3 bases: TGTGCCAGTAGTATCGGTCCAGGGTCGAATCAGCCCCAGCATTTT. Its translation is CASSIGPGSNQPQHF.

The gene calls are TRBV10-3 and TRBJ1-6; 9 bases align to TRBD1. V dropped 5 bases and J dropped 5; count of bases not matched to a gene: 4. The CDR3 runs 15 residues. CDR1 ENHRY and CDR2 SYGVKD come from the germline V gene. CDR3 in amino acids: CAISLQGADNSPLHF. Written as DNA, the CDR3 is TGTGCCATCAGTCTACAGGGGGCCGATAATTCACCCCTCCACTTT.

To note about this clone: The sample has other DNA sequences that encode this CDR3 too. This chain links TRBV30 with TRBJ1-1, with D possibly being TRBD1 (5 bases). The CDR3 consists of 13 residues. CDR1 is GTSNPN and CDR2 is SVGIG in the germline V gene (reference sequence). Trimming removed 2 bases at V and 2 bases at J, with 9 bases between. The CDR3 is CAWSRQPNTEAFF. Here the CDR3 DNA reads TGTGCCTGGAGTAGACAGCCTAACACTGAAGCTTTCTTT.

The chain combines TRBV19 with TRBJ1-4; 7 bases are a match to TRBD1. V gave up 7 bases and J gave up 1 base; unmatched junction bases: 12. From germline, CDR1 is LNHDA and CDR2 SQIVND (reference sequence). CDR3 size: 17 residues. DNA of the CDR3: TGTGCCAGTACCCTCCGGACAGGACCCCAAACTAATGAAAAACTGTTTTTT. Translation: CASTLRTGPQTNEKLFF.

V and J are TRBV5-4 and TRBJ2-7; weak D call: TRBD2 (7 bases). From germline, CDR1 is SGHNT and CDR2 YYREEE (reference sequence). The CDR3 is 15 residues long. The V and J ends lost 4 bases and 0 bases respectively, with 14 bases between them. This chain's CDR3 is CASSRGGADSYEQYF. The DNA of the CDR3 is TGTGCCAGCAGCCGAGGGGGGGCGGACTCCTACGAGCAGTACTTC.

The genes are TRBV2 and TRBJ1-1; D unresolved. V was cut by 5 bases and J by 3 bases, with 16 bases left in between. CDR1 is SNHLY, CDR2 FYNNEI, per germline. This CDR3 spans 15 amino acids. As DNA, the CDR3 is TGTGCCAGCAGTCCCCGCGCCCAAGGTGACACTGAAGCTTTCTTT. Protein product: CASSPRAQGDTEAFF.

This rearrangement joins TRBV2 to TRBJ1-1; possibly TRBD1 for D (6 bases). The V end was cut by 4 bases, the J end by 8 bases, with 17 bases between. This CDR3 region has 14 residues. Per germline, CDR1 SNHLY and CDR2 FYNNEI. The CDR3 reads CASSVEVIGQEAFF. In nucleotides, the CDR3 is TGTGCCAGCAGTGTCGAGGTGATAGGACAGGAAGCTTTCTTT. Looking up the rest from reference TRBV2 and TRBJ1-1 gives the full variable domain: EPEVTQTPSHQVTQMGQEVILRCVPISNHLYFYWYRQILGQKVEFLVSFYNNEISEKSEIFDDQFSVERPDGSNFTLKIRSTKLEDSAMYFCASSVEVIGQEAFFGQGTRLTVV.

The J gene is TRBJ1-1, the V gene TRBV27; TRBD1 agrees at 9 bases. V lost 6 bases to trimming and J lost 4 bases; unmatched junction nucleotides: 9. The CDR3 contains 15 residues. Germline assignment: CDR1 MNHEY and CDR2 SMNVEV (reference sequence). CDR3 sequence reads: CASRISTGGATEAFF. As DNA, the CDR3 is TGTGCCAGCAGAATTTCGACAGGGGGTGCCACTGAAGCTTTCTTT.

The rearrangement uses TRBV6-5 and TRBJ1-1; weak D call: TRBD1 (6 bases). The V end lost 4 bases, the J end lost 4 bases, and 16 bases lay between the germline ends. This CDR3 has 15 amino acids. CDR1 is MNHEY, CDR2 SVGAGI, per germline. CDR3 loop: CASSLQGVVGTEAFF. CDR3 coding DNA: TGTGCCAGCAGTTTACAGGGAGTGGTTGGCACTGAAGCTTTCTTT.

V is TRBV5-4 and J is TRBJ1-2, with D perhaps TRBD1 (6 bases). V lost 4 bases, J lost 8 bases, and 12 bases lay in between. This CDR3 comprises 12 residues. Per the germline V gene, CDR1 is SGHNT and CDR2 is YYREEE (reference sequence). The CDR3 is CASSLQGSGYTF. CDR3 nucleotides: TGTGCCAGCAGCCTACAGGGATCGGGCTACACCTTC.

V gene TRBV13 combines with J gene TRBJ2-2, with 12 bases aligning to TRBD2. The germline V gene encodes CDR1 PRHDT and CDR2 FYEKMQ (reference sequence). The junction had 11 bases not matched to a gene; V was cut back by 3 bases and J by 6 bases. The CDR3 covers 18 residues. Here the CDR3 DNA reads TGTGCCAGCAGCTTGGACCCGCTAGCGGGGGGGAAGCCCGGGGAGCTGTTTTTT. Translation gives CASSLDPLAGGKPGELFF. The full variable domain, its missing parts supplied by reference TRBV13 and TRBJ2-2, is AAGVIQSPRHLIKEKRETATLKCYPIPRHDTVYWYQQGPGQDPQFLISFYEKMQSDKGSIPDRFSAQQFSDYHSELNMSSLELGDSALYFCASSLDPLAGGKPGELFFGEGSRLTVL.

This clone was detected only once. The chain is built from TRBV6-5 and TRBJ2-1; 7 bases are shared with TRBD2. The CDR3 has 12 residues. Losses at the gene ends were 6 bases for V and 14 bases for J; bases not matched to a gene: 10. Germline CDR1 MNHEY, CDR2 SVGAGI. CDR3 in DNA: TGTGCCAGCAGCAACTCGGCGGGAGCTGAGTTCTTC. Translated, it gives CASSNSAGAEFF.

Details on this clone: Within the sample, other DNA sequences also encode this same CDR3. The CDR3 nucleotides are TGTGCCAGCAGCTCAGGACTAGCGGGAGGTAGCACAGATACGCAGTATTTT. Translated, it gives CASSSGLAGGSTDTQYF. The chain recombines TRBV5-4 with TRBJ2-3; 14 nucleotides agree with TRBD2. This CDR3 has 17 amino acids. V lost 3 bases, J lost 0 bases, and 3 bases stayed unmatched. Germline loops: CDR1 SGHNT, CDR2 YYREEE (reference sequence).

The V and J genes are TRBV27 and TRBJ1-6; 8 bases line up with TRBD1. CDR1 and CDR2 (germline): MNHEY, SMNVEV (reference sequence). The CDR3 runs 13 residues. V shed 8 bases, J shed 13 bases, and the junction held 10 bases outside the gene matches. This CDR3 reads CASGWTGYHPLHF. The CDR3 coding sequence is TGTGCCAGCGGGTGGACAGGGTATCATCCCCTCCACTTT.

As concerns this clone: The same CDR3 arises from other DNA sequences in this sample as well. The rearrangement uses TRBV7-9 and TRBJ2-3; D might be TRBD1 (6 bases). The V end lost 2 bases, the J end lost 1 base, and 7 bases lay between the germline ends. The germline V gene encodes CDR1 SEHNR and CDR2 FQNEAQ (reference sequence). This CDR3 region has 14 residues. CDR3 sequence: CASSLRQGTDTQYF. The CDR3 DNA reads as TGTGCCAGCAGCTTACGACAGGGCACAGATACGCAGTATTTT.

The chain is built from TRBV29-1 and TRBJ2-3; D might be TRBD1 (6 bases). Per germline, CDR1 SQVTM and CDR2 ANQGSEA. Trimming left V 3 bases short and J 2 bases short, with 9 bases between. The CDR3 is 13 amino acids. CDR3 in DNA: TGCAGCGTTGACGGGGACAACACAGATACGCAGTATTTT. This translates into CSVDGDNTDTQYF.

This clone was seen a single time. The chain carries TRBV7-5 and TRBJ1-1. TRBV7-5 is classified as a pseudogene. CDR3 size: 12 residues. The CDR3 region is CARSPRTDQAFF. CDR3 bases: TGTGCCAGAAGCCCGAGGACGGACCAAGCTTTCTTT.